This T cell receptor beta chain was obtained from a study of graft-versus-host responses after intestinal transplantation. Across the whole study: Induction with anti-thymocyte globulin, then tacrolimus and steroids for around three years, was given to all recipients.

General study results and limits: GvH clonotypes were identified within recipient marrow, with a subset emerging first in ileum or blood.

Trimming left V 1 base short and J 5 bases short, with 6 bases between. The CDR3 runs to 12 residues. Germline CDR1 SGHVS, CDR2 FQNEAQ. Notes on this clone: What it binds is not known.

Sequenced by immunoSEQ multiplex PCR; TCRdb stores in-frame clones only, minus some. In the table there are approximately 89,000 clones, 90% of which are singletons. The chain combines TRBV7-8 with TRBJ2-7, with D unresolved. This clonotype was obtained from a human patient who received an intestinal transplant, so some T cells may come from the graft donor. The sample consisted of PBMCs, taken about 460 days after intestinal transplant. This chain's CDR3 is CASSLVFHEQYF. Written as DNA, the CDR3 is TGTGCCAGCAGCTTAGTTTTCCACGAGCAGTACTTC.